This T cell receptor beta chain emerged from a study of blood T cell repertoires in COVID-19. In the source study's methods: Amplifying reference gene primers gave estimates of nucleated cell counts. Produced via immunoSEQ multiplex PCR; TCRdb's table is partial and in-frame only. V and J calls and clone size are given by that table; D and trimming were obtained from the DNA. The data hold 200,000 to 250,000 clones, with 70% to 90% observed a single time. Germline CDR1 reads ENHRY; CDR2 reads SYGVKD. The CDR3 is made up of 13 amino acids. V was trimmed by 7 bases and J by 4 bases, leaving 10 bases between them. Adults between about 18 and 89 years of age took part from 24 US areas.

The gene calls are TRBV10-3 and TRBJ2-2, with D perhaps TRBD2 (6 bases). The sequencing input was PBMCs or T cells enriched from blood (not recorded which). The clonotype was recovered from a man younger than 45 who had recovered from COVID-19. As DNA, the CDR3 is TGTGCCATCACCAGACTAGTCACCGGGGAGCTGTTTTTT. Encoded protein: CAITRLVTGELFF.